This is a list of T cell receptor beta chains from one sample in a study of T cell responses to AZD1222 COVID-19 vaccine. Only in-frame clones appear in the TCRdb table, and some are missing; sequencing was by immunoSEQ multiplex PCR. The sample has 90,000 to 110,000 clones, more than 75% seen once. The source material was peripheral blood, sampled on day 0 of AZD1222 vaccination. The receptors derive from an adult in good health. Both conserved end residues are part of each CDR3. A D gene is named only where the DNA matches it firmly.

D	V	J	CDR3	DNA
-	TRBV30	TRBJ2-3	CAFSSSGADTQYF	TGTGCCTTTTCCTCCTCCGGTGCAGATACGCAGTATTTT
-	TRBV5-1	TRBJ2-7	CASSLSSRSYEQYF	TGCGCCAGCAGCTTGTCTTCGAGGTCCTACGAGCAGTACTTC
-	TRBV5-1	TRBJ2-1	CASSLGLDVLEQFF	TGCGCCAGCAGCTTGGGACTAGATGTTCTTGAGCAGTTCTTC
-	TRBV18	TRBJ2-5	CASSPGTGQETQYF	TGTGCCAGCTCCCCGGGGACCGGTCAAGAGACCCAGTACTTC
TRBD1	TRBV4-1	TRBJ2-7	CASSSDRTSPEQYF	TGCGCCAGCAGCTCGGACAGGACCTCCCCCGAGCAGTACTTC
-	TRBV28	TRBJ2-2	CASSFGAPGELFF	TGTGCCAGCAGTTTCGGGGCTCCCGGGGAGCTGTTTTTT
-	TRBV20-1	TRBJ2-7	CSARQLGTQYF	TGCAGTGCTCGCCAGTTGGGCACACAGTACTTC
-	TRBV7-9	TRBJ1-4	CASSLSWTAGEKLFF	TGTGCCAGCAGCTTAAGTTGGACAGCCGGTGAAAAACTGTTTTTT
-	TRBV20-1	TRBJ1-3	CSGRFGNTIYF	TGCAGTGGGCGTTTCGGAAACACCATATATTTT
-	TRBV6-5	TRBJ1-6	CASSYMQGLDSPLHF	TGTGCCAGCAGTTACATGCAGGGTTTAGATTCACCCCTCCACTTT
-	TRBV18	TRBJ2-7	CASSPQGGNSGEQYF	TGTGCCAGCTCACCGCAGGGTGGAAATTCGGGCGAGCAGTACTTC
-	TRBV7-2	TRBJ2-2	CASSLAGANTGELFF	TGTGCCAGCAGCTTAGCAGGGGCGAACACCGGGGAGCTGTTTTTT
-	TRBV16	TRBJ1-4	CASSQSGTQFNDKLFF	TGTGCCAGCAGCCAATCGGGTACACAGTTTAATGACAAACTGTTTTTT
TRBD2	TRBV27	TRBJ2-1	CASTWTSGVPNYNEQFF	TGTGCCAGCACTTGGACTAGCGGGGTTCCTAACTACAATGAGCAGTTCTTC
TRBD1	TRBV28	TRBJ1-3	CASSEYRGRFGNTIYF	TGTGCCAGCAGTGAATACAGGGGGCGCTTTGGAAACACCATATATTTT
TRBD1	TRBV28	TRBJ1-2	CASSLPRTGEDGYTF	TGTGCCAGCAGTTTACCCCGGACAGGGGAAGATGGCTACACCTTC
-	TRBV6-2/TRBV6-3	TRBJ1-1	CASSPYGQENTEAFF	TGTGCCAGCAGCCCATACGGCCAAGAGAACACTGAAGCTTTCTTT
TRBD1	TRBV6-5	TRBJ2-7	CASSYSGTGLREQYF	TGTGCCAGCAGTTACTCTGGGACAGGGTTGCGAGAGCAGTACTTC